Listed below are T cell receptor beta chains from one sample, sequenced in a study of neoadjuvant anti-PD-1 for oral cavity cancer. Measured with immunoSEQ multiplex PCR; TCRdb has only the in-frame clones, and not every one. The sample lists about 14,000 clones; about four fifths were seen once. Sequenced here: PBMCs, sampled after nivolumab (anti-PD-1) treatment. The receptors come from a person aged 35-79 years with oral cavity squamous cell carcinoma. Both conserved end residues are trimmed from each CDR3.

j_call: TRBJ1-4
cdr3_length: 12
v_call: TRBV5-1
cdr3_aa: ASRMGQVNEKLF

j_call: TRBJ2-1
cdr3_length: 15
v_call: TRBV13
cdr3_aa: ASSSLLAGVSYNEQF

j_call: TRBJ2-7
cdr3_length: 12
v_call: TRBV6-5
cdr3_aa: ASSKRQGLGEQY

j_call: TRBJ2-3
cdr3_length: 13
v_call: TRBV18
cdr3_aa: ASSPKREYSDTQY

j_call: TRBJ2-3
cdr3_length: 11
v_call: TRBV10-1
cdr3_aa: ATRAPGTDTQY

j_call: TRBJ2-2
cdr3_length: 12
v_call: TRBV30
cdr3_aa: ASNRGQTTGELF

j_call: TRBJ2-2
cdr3_length: 11
v_call: TRBV7-9
cdr3_aa: ASSSDFTGELF

j_call: TRBJ1-1
cdr3_length: 9
v_call: TRBV20-1
cdr3_aa: SASEPFEAF

j_call: TRBJ2-3
cdr3_length: 14
v_call: TRBV9
cdr3_aa: ASSVVASGLTDTQY

j_call: TRBJ1-5
cdr3_length: 12
v_call: TRBV7-2
cdr3_aa: ASSLNRGNQPQH

j_call: TRBJ1-2
cdr3_length: 11
v_call: TRBV4-2
cdr3_aa: ASSRDGGRGYT

j_call: TRBJ2-4
cdr3_length: 18
v_call: TRBV21-1
cdr3_aa: ASSKARSLPFPLAKNIQY

j_call: TRBJ2-7
cdr3_length: 14
v_call: TRBV27
cdr3_aa: ASSLQPGTSGYEQY

j_call: TRBJ2-2
cdr3_length: 11
v_call: TRBV5-1
cdr3_aa: ASSATFTGELF

j_call: TRBJ1-1
cdr3_length: 12
v_call: TRBV28
cdr3_aa: ASSPPRLNTEAF

j_call: TRBJ2-2
cdr3_length: 12
v_call: TRBV13
cdr3_aa: ASSSTGSTGELF

j_call: TRBJ2-3
cdr3_length: 13
v_call: TRBV6-5
cdr3_aa: ASRQQGVSTDTQY

j_call: TRBJ1-4
cdr3_length: 11
v_call: TRBV28
cdr3_aa: ASRNDGNEKLF

j_call: TRBJ2-2
cdr3_length: 12
v_call: TRBV19
cdr3_aa: ASSTQGRTGELF

j_call: TRBJ1-1
cdr3_length: 14
v_call: TRBV15
cdr3_aa: ATSREGQGPNTEAF

j_call: TRBJ1-5
cdr3_length: 12
v_call: TRBV10-1
cdr3_aa: ASSEGQTYQPQH

j_call: TRBJ1-5
cdr3_length: 17
v_call: TRBV18
cdr3_aa: ARTRGPGSPTPHNQPQH

j_call: TRBJ1-5
cdr3_length: 11
v_call: TRBV18
cdr3_aa: ASSPAGYQPQH

j_call: TRBJ2-6
cdr3_length: 14
v_call: TRBV2
cdr3_aa: ASSESWVSGANVLT

j_call: TRBJ2-1
cdr3_length: 13
v_call: TRBV6-6
cdr3_aa: ASNPTSGSKNEQF

j_call: TRBJ1-1
cdr3_length: 12
v_call: TRBV19
cdr3_aa: ASSLPRTGMGAF

j_call: TRBJ2-7
cdr3_length: 14
v_call: TRBV7-8
cdr3_aa: ASSMTSGTWTGEQY

j_call: TRBJ2-1
cdr3_length: 15
v_call: TRBV5-1
cdr3_aa: ASSSGAGRRSYNEQF

j_call: TRBJ1-1
cdr3_length: 13
v_call: TRBV5-1
cdr3_aa: ASSLGTGVDTEAF